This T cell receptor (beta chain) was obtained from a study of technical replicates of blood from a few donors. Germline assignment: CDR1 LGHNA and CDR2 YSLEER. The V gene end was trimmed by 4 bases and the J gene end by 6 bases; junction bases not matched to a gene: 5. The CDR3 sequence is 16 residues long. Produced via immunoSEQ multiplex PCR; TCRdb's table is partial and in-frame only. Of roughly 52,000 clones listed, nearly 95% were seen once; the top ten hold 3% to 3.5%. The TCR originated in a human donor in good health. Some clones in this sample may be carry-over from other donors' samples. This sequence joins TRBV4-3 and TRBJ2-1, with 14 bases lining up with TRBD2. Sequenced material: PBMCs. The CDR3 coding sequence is TGCGCCAGCAGCCCCCTGGGACTAGCGGGAGTCAATGAGCAGTTCTTC. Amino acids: CASSPLGLAGVNEQFF.